These T cell receptor beta chains were read from a single sample in a study of blood T cells in healthy people across ages. Using its own MiXCR run on the 5' RACE reads, TCRdb lists one record per CDR3 protein. This sample has some 1,000,000 distinct CDR3 sequences, with approximately 26% found just once. The same specimen was also included in a second study, on T cells of mothers and their children.

Sequencing was performed on blood. The receptors stem from a girl aged 2 to 9 in good health. Each CDR3 is given with its conserved first and last residue. A D gene is named only where the DNA matches it firmly. Rows may omit the clone size; those that give it use once, few, many or a size class.

-	few	TRBV3-1	TRBJ2-6	TGTGCCAGCAGCCCACGGTTCTCTGGGGCCAACGTCCTGACTTTC	CASSPRFSGANVLTF
TRBD1	few	TRBV7-2	TRBJ1-6	TGTGCCAGCAGCCCGAGACAGGGCGACAATTCACCCCTCCACTTT	CASSPRQGDNSPLHF
-	-	TRBV4-3	TRBJ1-2	TGCGCCAGCAGCCAACGGACTGGAACCCTTAACTATGGCTACACCTTC	CASSQRTGTLNYGYTF
-	few	TRBV7-3	TRBJ2-1	TGTGCCAGCAGCTCACAGTTAGGGGGTGTAAATGAGCAGTTCTTC	CASSSQLGGVNEQFF
-	few	TRBV7-9	TRBJ2-6	TGTGCCAGCAGCTGGTCCTCTGGGGCCAACGTCCTGACTTTC	CASSWSSGANVLTF
TRBD2	few	TRBV5-8	TRBJ2-1	TGTGCCAGCAACCTCCCTAGCGGGAGTTTGTTCTTC	CASNLPSGSLFF
TRBD1	-	TRBV12-3/TRBV12-4	TRBJ2-5	TGTGCCAGCAGCCACTGGACAGGGGGCAGAGAGACCCAGTACTTC	CASSHWTGGRETQYF
TRBD1	-	TRBV20-1	TRBJ1-5	TGCAGTGCTCCGGGACAGGGACGAAATCAGCCCCAGCATTTT	CSAPGQGRNQPQHF
-	-	TRBV4-3	TRBJ1-5	TGCGCCAGCAGCCAAGATCTATATAGCAATCAGCCCCAGCATTTT	CASSQDLYSNQPQHF
TRBD1	-	TRBV2	TRBJ1-6	TGTGCCAACGAACAGGGGGAGGGAAATTCACCCCTCCACTTT	CANEQGEGNSPLHF
TRBD2	few	TRBV7-2	TRBJ2-1	TGTGCCAGCAGCTTAAGCGGGGGGGAGCCGGGGAGGGAGCAGTTCTTC	CASSLSGGEPGREQFF
TRBD2	few	TRBV12-3/TRBV12-4	TRBJ2-5	TGTGCCAGCAGTCCCAGGACTAGCGGGGACGAAGAGACCCAGTACTTC	CASSPRTSGDEETQYF
-	-	TRBV7-2	TRBJ1-2	TGTGCCAGCAGCTTAAGACTAGACTATGGCTACACCTTC	CASSLRLDYGYTF
-	-	TRBV13	TRBJ2-5	TGTGCCAGCAGCTTAGTCGGGACTCAAAAAGAGACCCAGTACTTC	CASSLVGTQKETQYF
-	few	TRBV7-9	TRBJ2-4	TGTGCCAGCAGCTTAGTTCCAGGGATTGACATTCAGTACTTC	CASSLVPGIDIQYF
TRBD1	few	TRBV4-1	TRBJ2-5	TGCGCCAGCAGCCATAGGGGAGGACAGGGGAGAGAGACCCAGTACTTC	CASSHRGGQGRETQYF
-	few	TRBV12-3/TRBV12-4	TRBJ1-4	TGTGTCAGCAGTCGCGGGCCCCTAAATGAAAAACTGTTTTTT	CVSSRGPLNEKLFF
-	-	TRBV9	TRBJ1-1	TGTGCCAGCAGCCCCTATCGGGGGAAAGGCACTGAAGCTTTCTTT	CASSPYRGKGTEAFF
-	once	TRBV29-1	TRBJ2-3	TGCAGCGTTATCTACAGGGACGCCCGCACAGATACGCAGTATTTT	CSVIYRDARTDTQYF
-	few	TRBV28	TRBJ1-2	TGTGCCAGCAGTTTCCAGGTGGTTAACTATGGCTACACCTTC	CASSFQVVNYGYTF
-	-	TRBV6-4	TRBJ1-2	TGTGCCAGCAGTGACAAAGGGGGCTATGGCTACACCTTC	CASSDKGGYGYTF
-	-	TRBV29-1	TRBJ2-7	TGCAGCGTTGTCTGGGATAACTACGAGCAGTACTTC	CSVVWDNYEQYF
-	-	TRBV7-2	TRBJ2-3	TGTGCCAGCACCCCGGACCCTACCACAGATACGCAGTATTTT	CASTPDPTTDTQYF
TRBD2	-	TRBV5-1	TRBJ2-1	TGCGCCAGCAGGACTAGCGAATCCCATGAGCAGTTCTTC	CASRTSESHEQFF
TRBD2	-	TRBV4-2	TRBJ2-3	TGTGCCAGCAGCCGTAGCGGGGGGCAGGGCACAGATACGCAGTATTTT	CASSRSGGQGTDTQYF
-	few	TRBV18	TRBJ1-1	TGTGCCAGCTCACCACGGAAGGGAGAAAGCTCTGAAGCTTTCTTT	CASSPRKGESSEAFF
-	-	TRBV28	TRBJ2-5	TGTGCCAGCAGGGAGGGACAGCTCCAAGAGACCCAGTACTTC	CASREGQLQETQYF
TRBD1	-	TRBV7-2	TRBJ1-2	TGTGCCAGCAGCTTAACCGGGACAGATAACTATGGCTGCACCTTC	CASSLTGTDNYGCTF
TRBD1	few	TRBV7-3	TRBJ2-5	TGTGCCAGCAGGAGACCAGGGGGAGAGACCCAGTACTTC	CASRRPGGETQYF
-	-	TRBV18	TRBJ2-4	TGTGCCAGCTCACCACCGAACGGTGTAGCCAAAAACATTCAGTACTTC	CASSPPNGVAKNIQYF
-	few	TRBV6-5	TRBJ1-1	TGTGCCAGCAGTTACTCTCTGGGGCCTAGGGACCTGGGAGCTTTCTTT	CASSYSLGPRDLGAFF
-	-	TRBV5-1	TRBJ2-1	TGCGCCAGCAGCCTTAGGTTATCCTACAATGAGCAGTTCTTC	CASSLRLSYNEQFF
-	-	TRBV9	TRBJ2-3	TGTGCCAGCAGCGTAGGACTAATAGTAACGGATACGCAGTATTTT	CASSVGLIVTDTQYF
-	-	TRBV12-3/TRBV12-4	TRBJ1-2	TGTGCCAGCAGTTTGCGGATGGACAGCTTCTATGGCTACACCTTC	CASSLRMDSFYGYTF
-	-	TRBV20-1	TRBJ2-7	TGCAGTGCCCGGGACTGGTCTACCTACGAGCAGTACTTC	CSARDWSTYEQYF
-	-	TRBV20-1	TRBJ1-2	TGCAGTGCTAGAGATAGTGTAGCCTTATATGGCTACACCTTC	CSARDSVALYGYTF
-	few	TRBV2	TRBJ2-7	TGTGCCAGTTCCGGGACAAACCTCTACGAGCAGTACTTC	CASSGTNLYEQYF
-	-	TRBV6-2/TRBV6-3	TRBJ2-7	TGTGCCAGCATCCGGGGGTACTATTCCTACGAGCAGTACTTC	CASIRGYYSYEQYF
TRBD2	-	TRBV29-1	TRBJ2-1	TGCAGCGTCAAACCGGGACTAGAAGGCTATGAGCAGTTCTTC	CSVKPGLEGYEQFF
-	few	TRBV11-2	TRBJ2-4	TGTGCCAGCAGCTTTGAGCAGGGCTCTCAGTACTTC	CASSFEQGSQYF
-	-	TRBV2	TRBJ2-1	TGTGCCAGCAGTGAAGTCCAGTACGAGCAGTTCTTC	CASSEVQYEQFF
-	few	TRBV7-2	TRBJ2-1	TGTGCCAGCAGCTCCGGCGGGGCGGTGGTTGGCAATGAGCAGTTCTTC	CASSSGGAVVGNEQFF
-	-	TRBV11-1	TRBJ1-5	TGTGCCAGCAGCTCTTCAGGACCCAATCAGCCCCAGCATTTT	CASSSSGPNQPQHF
-	-	TRBV20-1	TRBJ2-5	TGCAGTGCTACCGGGACATCAGAGACCCAGTACTTC	CSATGTSETQYF
-	-	TRBV7-9	TRBJ2-5	TGTGCCAGCAGCTTCAGCGAACTAGGGGGAGAGACCCAGTACTTC	CASSFSELGGETQYF
-	-	TRBV6-6	TRBJ2-5	TGTGCCAGCAGTTATTTAGCGGAGAGAGGAGAGACCCAGTACTTC	CASSYLAERGETQYF
-	few	TRBV6-5	TRBJ2-2	TGTGCCAGCAGTTACGGATTCACTCGGGGGTGGGGCGGGGAGCTGTTTTTT	CASSYGFTRGWGGELFF
-	few	TRBV28	TRBJ2-1	TGTGCCAGCAGTTTATTATCTTCGGCGAGCTCCTACAATGAGCAGTTCTTC	CASSLLSSASSYNEQFF
-	-	TRBV29-1	TRBJ2-2	TGCAGCGTTGAAGTGGTATCCCCGAACACCGGGGAGCTGTTTTTT	CSVEVVSPNTGELFF
-	-	TRBV5-1	TRBJ2-1	TGCGCCAGCAGCTTAGGGGATTTCGAGCAGTTCTTC	CASSLGDFEQFF
-	-	TRBV3-1	TRBJ2-5	TGTGCCAGCAGCTCGTCTAGGCGGGGCCCATTCCAAGAGACCCAGTACTTC	CASSSSRRGPFQETQYF
TRBD1	few	TRBV20-1	TRBJ1-4	TGCAGTGCCCCGGACAGGCTTAGGGAAAAACTGTTTTTT	CSAPDRLREKLFF
-	-	TRBV24-1	TRBJ2-2	TGTGCCACCAGTGACCCAACACCGAACACCGGGGAGCTGTTTTTT	CATSDPTPNTGELFF